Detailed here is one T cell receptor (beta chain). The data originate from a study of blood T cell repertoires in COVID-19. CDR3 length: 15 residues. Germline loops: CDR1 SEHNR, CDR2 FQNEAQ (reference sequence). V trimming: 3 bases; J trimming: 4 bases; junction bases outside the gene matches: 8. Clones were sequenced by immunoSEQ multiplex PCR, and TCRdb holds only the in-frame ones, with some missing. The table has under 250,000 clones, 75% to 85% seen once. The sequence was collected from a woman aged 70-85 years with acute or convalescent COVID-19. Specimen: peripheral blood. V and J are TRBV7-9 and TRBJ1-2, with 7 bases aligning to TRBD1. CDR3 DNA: TGTGCCAGCAGCTTTATCGTCGCAGGGGGCTATGGCTACACCTTC. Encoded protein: CASSFIVAGGYGYTF.